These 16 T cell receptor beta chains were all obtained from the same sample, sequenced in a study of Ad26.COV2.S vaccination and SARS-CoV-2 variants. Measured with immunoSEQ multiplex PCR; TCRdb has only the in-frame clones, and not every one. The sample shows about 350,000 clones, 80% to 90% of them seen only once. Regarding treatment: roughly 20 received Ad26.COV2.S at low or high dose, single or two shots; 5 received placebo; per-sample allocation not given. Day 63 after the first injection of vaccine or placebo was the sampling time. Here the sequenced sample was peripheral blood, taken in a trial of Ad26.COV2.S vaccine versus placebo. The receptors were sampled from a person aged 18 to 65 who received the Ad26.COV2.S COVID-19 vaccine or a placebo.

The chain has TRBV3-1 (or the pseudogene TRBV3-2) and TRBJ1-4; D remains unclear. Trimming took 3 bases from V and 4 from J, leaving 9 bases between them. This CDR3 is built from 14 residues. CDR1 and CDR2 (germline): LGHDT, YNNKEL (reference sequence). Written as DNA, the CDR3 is TGTGCCAGCAGCCATGGGGTTCTTAATGAAAAACTGTTTTTT. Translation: CASSHGVLNEKLFF.

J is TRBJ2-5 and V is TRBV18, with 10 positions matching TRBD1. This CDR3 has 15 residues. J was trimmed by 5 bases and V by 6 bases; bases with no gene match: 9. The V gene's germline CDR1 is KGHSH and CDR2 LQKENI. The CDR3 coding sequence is TGTGCCAGCTCGCCTGGACAGGGGGGTACGGAGACCCAGTACTTC. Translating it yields CASSPGQGGTETQYF.

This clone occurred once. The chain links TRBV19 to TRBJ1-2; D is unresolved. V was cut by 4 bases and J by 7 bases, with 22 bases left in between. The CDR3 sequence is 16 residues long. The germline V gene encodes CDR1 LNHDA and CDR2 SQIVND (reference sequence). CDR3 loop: CASSNFRSPSYVGYTF. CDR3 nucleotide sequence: TGTGCCAGTAGTAATTTCCGCAGCCCCTCTTACGTTGGCTACACCTTC.

CDR3 nucleotide sequence: TGCGCCAGCAGCTCCCTGGGGGCCGATGAGAGCGGGGAGCTGTTTTTT. Its translation: CASSSLGADESGELFF. The rearrangement uses TRBV5-1 and TRBJ2-2, with D possibly TRBD1 on 6 matching bases. The CDR3 runs to 16 residues. CDR1 SGHRS and CDR2 YFSETQ come from the germline V gene. Trimming removed 3 bases from V and 7 bases from J, with 19 bases in between.

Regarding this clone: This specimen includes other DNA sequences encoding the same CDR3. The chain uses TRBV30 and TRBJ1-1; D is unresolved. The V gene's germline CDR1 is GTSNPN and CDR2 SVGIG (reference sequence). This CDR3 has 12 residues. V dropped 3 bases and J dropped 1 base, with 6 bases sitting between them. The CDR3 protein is CAWRWGNTEAFF. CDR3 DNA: TGTGCCTGGAGGTGGGGGAACACTGAAGCTTTCTTT.

The CDR3: CASSQEGLSLGHGYTF. CDR3 DNA: TGCGCCAGCAGCCAAGAGGGACTTTCTCTTGGGCATGGCTACACCTTC. V and J are TRBV4-1 and TRBJ1-2, with TRBD1 as a possible D gene (5 bases). The germline V and J ends were trimmed by 0 bases and 6 bases, with 17 bases remaining between them. This CDR3 has 16 amino acids. The germline V gene encodes CDR1 MGHRA and CDR2 YSYEKL.

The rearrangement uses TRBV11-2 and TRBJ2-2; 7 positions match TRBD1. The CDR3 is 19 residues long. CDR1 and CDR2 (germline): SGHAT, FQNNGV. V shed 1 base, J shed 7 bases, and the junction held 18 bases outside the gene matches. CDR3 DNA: TGTGCCAGCAGCTTAGCTCTGAGGGGGCGCCTCCTATACGTCGGGGAGCTGTTTTTT. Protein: CASSLALRGRLLYVGELFF.

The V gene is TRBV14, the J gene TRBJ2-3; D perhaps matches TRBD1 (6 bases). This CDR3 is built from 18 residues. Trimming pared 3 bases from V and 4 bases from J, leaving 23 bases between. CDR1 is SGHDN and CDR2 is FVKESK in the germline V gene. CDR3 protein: CASSQKDGTSLVADTQYF. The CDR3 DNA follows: TGTGCCAGCAGCCAGAAGGACGGGACAAGTCTAGTCGCAGATACGCAGTATTTT.

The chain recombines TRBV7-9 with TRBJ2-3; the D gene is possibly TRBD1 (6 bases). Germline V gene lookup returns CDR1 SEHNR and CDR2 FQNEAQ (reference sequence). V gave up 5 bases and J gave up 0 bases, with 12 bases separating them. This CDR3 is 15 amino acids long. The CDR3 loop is CASSQGTESTDTQYF. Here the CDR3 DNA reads TGTGCCAGCAGCCAGGGGACGGAAAGCACAGATACGCAGTATTTT.

CDR3 in amino acids: CASSSYRGNTEAFF. In DNA, the CDR3 is TGTGCCAGCAGTTCTTACAGGGGTAACACTGAAGCTTTCTTT. J is TRBJ1-1 and V is TRBV6-5, with 7 bases that match TRBD1. The J segment lost 2 bases and the V segment lost 4 bases, leaving 4 bases of the junction unmatched. Per the germline V gene, CDR1 is MNHEY and CDR2 is SVGAGI. The CDR3 contains 14 residues.

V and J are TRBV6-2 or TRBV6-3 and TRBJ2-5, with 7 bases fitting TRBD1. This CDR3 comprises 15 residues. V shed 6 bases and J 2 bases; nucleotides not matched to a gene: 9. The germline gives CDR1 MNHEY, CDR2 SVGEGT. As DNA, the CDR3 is TGTGCCAGCAGCCCCACTGGGACAGTACAAGAGACCCAGTACTTC. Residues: CASSPTGTVQETQYF.

The CDR3 DNA is TGTGCCAGCAGTGAAGATGCTAGCGGGGGGACGGAGACCCAGTACTTC. Amino acids: CASSEDASGGTETQYF. This chain uses TRBV2 with TRBJ2-5, with TRBD2 matching over 11 bases. The CDR3 loop spans 16 amino acids. V was clipped by 1 base and J by 5 bases; unmatched bases: 6. CDR1 SNHLY and CDR2 FYNNEI come from the germline V gene.

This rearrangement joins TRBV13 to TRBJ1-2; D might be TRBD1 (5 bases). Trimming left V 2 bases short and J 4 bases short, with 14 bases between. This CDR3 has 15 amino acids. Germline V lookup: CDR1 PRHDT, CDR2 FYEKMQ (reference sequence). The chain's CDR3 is CASSLQGAISYGYTF. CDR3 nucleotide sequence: TGTGCCAGCAGCTTACAAGGGGCCATATCCTATGGCTACACCTTC. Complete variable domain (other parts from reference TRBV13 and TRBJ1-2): AAGVIQSPRHLIKEKRETATLKCYPIPRHDTVYWYQQGPGQDPQFLISFYEKMQSDKGSIPDRFSAQQFSDYHSELNMSSLELGDSALYFCASSLQGAISYGYTFGSGTRLTVV.

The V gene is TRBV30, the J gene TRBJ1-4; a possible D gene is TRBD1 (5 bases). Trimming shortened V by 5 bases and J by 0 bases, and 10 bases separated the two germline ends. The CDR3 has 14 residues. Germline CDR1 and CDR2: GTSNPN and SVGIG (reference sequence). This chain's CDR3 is CAWGTSATNEKLFF. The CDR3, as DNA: TGTGCCTGGGGGACGTCCGCAACTAATGAAAAACTGTTTTTT. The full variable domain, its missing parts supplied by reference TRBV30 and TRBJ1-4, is SQTIHQWPATLVQPVGSPLSLECTVEGTSNPNLYWYRQAAGRGLQLLFYSVGIGQISSEVPQNLSASRPQDRQFILSSKKLLLSDSGFYLCAWGTSATNEKLFFGSGTQLSVL.

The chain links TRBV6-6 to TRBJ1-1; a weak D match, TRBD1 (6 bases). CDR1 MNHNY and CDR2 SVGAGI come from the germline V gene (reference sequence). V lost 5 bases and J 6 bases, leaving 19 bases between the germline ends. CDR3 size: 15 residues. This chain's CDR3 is CASSDLTGLGAEAFF. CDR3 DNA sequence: TGTGCCAGCAGTGACTTGACAGGTCTGGGGGCTGAAGCTTTCTTT.

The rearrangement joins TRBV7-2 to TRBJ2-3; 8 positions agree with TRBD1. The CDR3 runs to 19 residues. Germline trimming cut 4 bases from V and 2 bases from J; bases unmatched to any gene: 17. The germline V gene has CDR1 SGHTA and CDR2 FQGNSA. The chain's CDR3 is CASSSPRQGFSYYTDTQYF. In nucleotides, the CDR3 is TGTGCCAGCAGCTCCCCGAGACAGGGGTTTAGCTACTACACAGATACGCAGTATTTT.